The rows below give T cell receptor beta chains drawn from one sample of a study of cytomegalovirus exposure and HLA in healthy donors. Libraries were prepared by immunoSEQ multiplex PCR; TCRdb keeps only in-frame clonotypes and omits some of them. The table includes more than 90,000 clones, 77% detected once. The sequenced material came from PBMCs. The receptors were gathered from a man aged 50 to 59 in good health and CMV-seropositive. CDR3s include the opening cysteine and the closing phenylalanine or tryptophan. The order of the fields is V gene, D gene, clone size, J gene, CDR3 length, CDR3 DNA, CDR3 protein. A D gene is named only where the DNA matches it firmly. Size values are once, few and many counts, or a class for expanded clones, and some rows have none.

V gene: TRBV7-9
D gene: TRBD1
clone size: -
J gene: TRBJ1-4
CDR3 length: 15
CDR3 DNA: TGTGCCAGCAGCTTAGGGGACAGGGAAGGGGAAAAACTGTTTTTT
CDR3 protein: CASSLGDREGEKLFF

V gene: TRBV7-2
D gene: -
clone size: once
J gene: TRBJ2-7
CDR3 length: 15
CDR3 DNA: TGTGCCAGCAGCTTAGAGGGGGGAGGGCCCTACGAGCAGTACTTC
CDR3 protein: CASSLEGGGPYEQYF

V gene: TRBV6-5
D gene: -
clone size: -
J gene: TRBJ1-6
CDR3 length: 15
CDR3 DNA: TGTGCCAGCAGTCCTCATTGGGGGGGCAATTCACCCCTCCACTTT
CDR3 protein: CASSPHWGGNSPLHF

V gene: TRBV7-9
D gene: -
clone size: -
J gene: TRBJ1-1
CDR3 length: 17
CDR3 DNA: TGTGCCAGCAGCCGTGGCTCAGGGGTAGGAATGAACACTGAAGCTTTCTTT
CDR3 protein: CASSRGSGVGMNTEAFF

V gene: TRBV4-2
D gene: -
clone size: -
J gene: TRBJ2-7
CDR3 length: 16
CDR3 DNA: TGTGCCAGCAGCCAGACCAAGGATAGCGATTACTACGAGCAGTACTTC
CDR3 protein: CASSQTKDSDYYEQYF

V gene: TRBV10-3
D gene: -
clone size: -
J gene: TRBJ2-1
CDR3 length: 13
CDR3 DNA: TGTGCCATCAGTGAGAACAGGGACAATGAGCAGTTCTTC
CDR3 protein: CAISENRDNEQFF

V gene: TRBV29-1
D gene: -
clone size: -
J gene: TRBJ2-5
CDR3 length: 13
CDR3 DNA: TGCAGCGTTGGAAGGGGTCGGCAAGAGACCCAGTACTTC
CDR3 protein: CSVGRGRQETQYF

V gene: TRBV2
D gene: -
clone size: -
J gene: TRBJ1-2
CDR3 length: 14
CDR3 DNA: TGTGCCAGCAGTGAAGGACAGTCGTTTGATGGCTACACCTTC
CDR3 protein: CASSEGQSFDGYTF

V gene: TRBV4-1
D gene: TRBD1
clone size: -
J gene: TRBJ1-3
CDR3 length: 14
CDR3 DNA: TGCGCCAGCAGCCCAGTCAGGGGGCGAAACACCATATATTTT
CDR3 protein: CASSPVRGRNTIYF

V gene: TRBV30
D gene: -
clone size: -
J gene: TRBJ2-5
CDR3 length: 11
CDR3 DNA: TGTGCCTGGAGCCCCGAGAGGAGTCAGTACTTC
CDR3 protein: CAWSPERSQYF

V gene: TRBV27
D gene: TRBD1
clone size: -
J gene: TRBJ1-6
CDR3 length: 16
CDR3 DNA: TGTGCCAGCAGTTTATTAGGACAGGGGGACGTTTCACCCCTCCACTTT
CDR3 protein: CASSLLGQGDVSPLHF

V gene: TRBV6-5
D gene: TRBD2
clone size: -
J gene: TRBJ2-1
CDR3 length: 12
CDR3 DNA: TGTGCCAGCAGTTTAGCGGGGGGAAGGGAGTTCTTC
CDR3 protein: CASSLAGGREFF

V gene: TRBV19
D gene: TRBD2
clone size: -
J gene: TRBJ2-3
CDR3 length: 17
CDR3 DNA: TGTGCCAGTAGTATAGGGCCAAGCGGGAGACACACAGATACGCAGTATTTT
CDR3 protein: CASSIGPSGRHTDTQYF

V gene: TRBV5-1
D gene: TRBD2
clone size: -
J gene: TRBJ2-6
CDR3 length: 18
CDR3 DNA: TGCGCCAGCAGCTTGCTTGCTAGCGGGAGATCTGGGGCCAACGTCCTGACTTTC
CDR3 protein: CASSLLASGRSGANVLTF

V gene: TRBV2
D gene: TRBD1
clone size: -
J gene: TRBJ2-5
CDR3 length: 15
CDR3 DNA: TGTGCCAGCAGTGAAGCGCGTGGACAGGGAGCGACCCAGTACTTC
CDR3 protein: CASSEARGQGATQYF

V gene: TRBV2
D gene: -
clone size: few
J gene: TRBJ1-6
CDR3 length: 16
CDR3 DNA: TGTGCCAGCAGTCTTAGGGGGACGGGAAAGGGGTCACCCCTCCACTTT
CDR3 protein: CASSLRGTGKGSPLHF

V gene: TRBV10-3
D gene: TRBD2
clone size: -
J gene: TRBJ2-5
CDR3 length: 16
CDR3 DNA: TGTGCCACCAAGGCCGCTAGCGGGGGGTTTCAAGAGACCCAGTACTTC
CDR3 protein: CATKAASGGFQETQYF

V gene: TRBV4-3
D gene: -
clone size: -
J gene: TRBJ1-6
CDR3 length: 18
CDR3 DNA: TGCGCCAGCAGCCAAGACTCGGCACAGAGCTCCTATAATTCACCCCTCCACTTT
CDR3 protein: CASSQDSAQSSYNSPLHF

V gene: TRBV5-1
D gene: TRBD2
clone size: few
J gene: TRBJ2-1
CDR3 length: 17
CDR3 DNA: TGCGCCAGCAGCCTGGGACTAGCGGGAGAAGCAGACAGGGAGCAGTTCTTC
CDR3 protein: CASSLGLAGEADREQFF

V gene: TRBV6-6
D gene: -
clone size: -
J gene: TRBJ1-1
CDR3 length: 14
CDR3 DNA: TGTGCCAGCAGTTACCCGGACAGAAACACTGAAGCTTTCTTT
CDR3 protein: CASSYPDRNTEAFF

V gene: TRBV6-1
D gene: TRBD1
clone size: -
J gene: TRBJ1-1
CDR3 length: 15
CDR3 DNA: TGTGCCAGCAGGCCGGGACGGGACAGGGGCACTGAAGCTTTCTTT
CDR3 protein: CASRPGRDRGTEAFF

V gene: TRBV7-9
D gene: TRBD1
clone size: -
J gene: TRBJ2-1
CDR3 length: 17
CDR3 DNA: TGTGCCAGCAGCTCAGATACCGGGACAGGAGCTTACAATGAGCAGTTCTTC
CDR3 protein: CASSSDTGTGAYNEQFF

V gene: TRBV27
D gene: -
clone size: once
J gene: TRBJ2-3
CDR3 length: 15
CDR3 DNA: TGTGCCAGCCTCCGGAGGACGGGACTGCCCGGTACGCAGTATTTT
CDR3 protein: CASLRRTGLPGTQYF

V gene: TRBV10-2
D gene: -
clone size: -
J gene: TRBJ1-1
CDR3 length: 14
CDR3 DNA: TGCGCCAGCAGTGCGGAACAGGGCTACACTGAAGCTTTCTTT
CDR3 protein: CASSAEQGYTEAFF

V gene: TRBV6-6
D gene: -
clone size: -
J gene: TRBJ1-3
CDR3 length: 14
CDR3 DNA: TGTGCCAGTTACCCGGGGATAACTGGAAACACCATATATTTT
CDR3 protein: CASYPGITGNTIYF

V gene: TRBV4-1
D gene: -
clone size: -
J gene: TRBJ2-1
CDR3 length: 13
CDR3 DNA: TGCGCCAGCAGCCAAGATATCCGGAGTGAGCAGTTCTTC
CDR3 protein: CASSQDIRSEQFF

V gene: TRBV6-5
D gene: TRBD2
clone size: -
J gene: TRBJ2-2
CDR3 length: 14
CDR3 DNA: TGTGCCACAACCCAGGGAGGGCTCACCGGGGAGCTGTTTTTT
CDR3 protein: CATTQGGLTGELFF

V gene: TRBV7-2
D gene: TRBD2
clone size: -
J gene: TRBJ2-1
CDR3 length: 13
CDR3 DNA: TGTGCCACCGGACTAGCGGGAGCAGGGGAGCAGTTCTTC
CDR3 protein: CATGLAGAGEQFF

V gene: TRBV28
D gene: TRBD2
clone size: -
J gene: TRBJ2-1
CDR3 length: 15
CDR3 DNA: TGTGCCAGCAGTTTCCGGGGGGTAGCCTACAATGAGCAGTTCTTC
CDR3 protein: CASSFRGVAYNEQFF

V gene: TRBV9
D gene: -
clone size: -
J gene: TRBJ2-5
CDR3 length: 13
CDR3 DNA: TGTGCCAGCAGTGATGTAAGAGGGGAGACCCAGTACTTC
CDR3 protein: CASSDVRGETQYF

V gene: TRBV9
D gene: -
clone size: once
J gene: TRBJ1-1
CDR3 length: 16
CDR3 DNA: TGTGCCAGCAGCGTAGGGATGGGGGCGGGGAACACTGAAGCTTTCTTT
CDR3 protein: CASSVGMGAGNTEAFF

V gene: TRBV10-2
D gene: TRBD1
clone size: -
J gene: TRBJ2-3
CDR3 length: 15
CDR3 DNA: TGCGCCAGCAGTGAGGGGGACAGAGGCACAGATACGCAGTATTTT
CDR3 protein: CASSEGDRGTDTQYF

V gene: TRBV6-5
D gene: TRBD2
clone size: -
J gene: TRBJ2-1
CDR3 length: 14
CDR3 DNA: TGTGCCAGCAGTTACGCGGGGGGGTACAATGAGCAGTTCTTC
CDR3 protein: CASSYAGGYNEQFF

V gene: TRBV6-1
D gene: -
clone size: -
J gene: TRBJ1-1
CDR3 length: 16
CDR3 DNA: TGTGCCAGCAGTGAAGCGGTGGGACTGCTGAACACTGAAGCTTTCTTT
CDR3 protein: CASSEAVGLLNTEAFF

V gene: TRBV5-4
D gene: -
clone size: -
J gene: TRBJ2-3
CDR3 length: 18
CDR3 DNA: TGTGCCAGCACCGCTTGGAGTATCGTTCATGGATCGAGGGCTACGCAGTATTTT
CDR3 protein: CASTAWSIVHGSRATQYF

V gene: TRBV2
D gene: -
clone size: -
J gene: TRBJ1-4
CDR3 length: 18
CDR3 DNA: TGTGCCAGCACCCAGCTCCATAGGACTAAGGCAACTAATGAAAAACTGTTTTTT
CDR3 protein: CASTQLHRTKATNEKLFF

V gene: TRBV9
D gene: TRBD1
clone size: -
J gene: TRBJ1-1
CDR3 length: 17
CDR3 DNA: TGTGCCAGCAGCGGGGGACAGGGGTTTTATTTGAGCACTGAAGCTTTCTTT
CDR3 protein: CASSGGQGFYLSTEAFF

V gene: TRBV5-1
D gene: -
clone size: -
J gene: TRBJ2-3
CDR3 length: 15
CDR3 DNA: TGCGCCAGCAGCTTTCAGGGGGGAATCACAGATGCGCAGTATTTT
CDR3 protein: CASSFQGGITDAQYF

V gene: TRBV2
D gene: -
clone size: -
J gene: TRBJ2-2
CDR3 length: 15
CDR3 DNA: TGTGCCAGCAGCGGGACTCCTCGGCAGGGCGGGGAGCTGTTTTTT
CDR3 protein: CASSGTPRQGGELFF

V gene: TRBV7-2
D gene: TRBD1
clone size: few
J gene: TRBJ1-1
CDR3 length: 14
CDR3 DNA: TGTGCCAGCAGCTCGCTAGGACAGGGGGCTGAAGCTTTCTTT
CDR3 protein: CASSSLGQGAEAFF

V gene: TRBV15
D gene: -
clone size: -
J gene: TRBJ1-1
CDR3 length: 14
CDR3 DNA: TGTGCCACCAGCAGATCCTCCGAGAAAATTGAAGCTTTCTTT
CDR3 protein: CATSRSSEKIEAFF

V gene: TRBV15
D gene: TRBD1
clone size: -
J gene: TRBJ1-2
CDR3 length: 15
CDR3 DNA: TGTGCCACCAGCATTGGACAGGGATTAGTCTATGGCTACACCTTC
CDR3 protein: CATSIGQGLVYGYTF

V gene: TRBV7-9
D gene: -
clone size: -
J gene: TRBJ1-1
CDR3 length: 14
CDR3 DNA: TGTGCCAGCAGCCTGCCTAGGTGGGACACTGAAGCTTTCTTT
CDR3 protein: CASSLPRWDTEAFF

V gene: TRBV19
D gene: TRBD1
clone size: few
J gene: TRBJ2-7
CDR3 length: 15
CDR3 DNA: TGTGCCAGTAGTATATCCCAAAGACAGGGGGACGAGCAGTACTTC
CDR3 protein: CASSISQRQGDEQYF

V gene: TRBV5-1
D gene: TRBD1
clone size: -
J gene: TRBJ2-6
CDR3 length: 20
CDR3 DNA: TGCGCCAGCAGCTTGTGGGACAGGGGTTCCCTACTTTCCGGGGCCAACGTCCTGACTTTC
CDR3 protein: CASSLWDRGSLLSGANVLTF

V gene: TRBV18
D gene: -
clone size: -
J gene: TRBJ1-1
CDR3 length: 16
CDR3 DNA: TGTGCCAGCTCACCACGGCGGCGAAACATGAACACTGAAGCTTTCTTT
CDR3 protein: CASSPRRRNMNTEAFF

V gene: TRBV5-6
D gene: -
clone size: few
J gene: TRBJ1-3
CDR3 length: 15
CDR3 DNA: TGTGCCAGCAGCTTGGCCATCGGGGTTAGAAACACCATATATTTT
CDR3 protein: CASSLAIGVRNTIYF

V gene: TRBV28
D gene: TRBD1
clone size: -
J gene: TRBJ1-1
CDR3 length: 12
CDR3 DNA: TGTGCCAGCAGTTTGAACAGGGGGGAAGCTTTCTTT
CDR3 protein: CASSLNRGEAFF

V gene: TRBV19
D gene: -
clone size: once
J gene: TRBJ1-1
CDR3 length: 15
CDR3 DNA: TGTGCCAGTAGTATTATCGGCAGGGACACTACTGAAGCTTTCTTT
CDR3 protein: CASSIIGRDTTEAFF

V gene: TRBV5-8
D gene: TRBD1
clone size: few
J gene: TRBJ2-2
CDR3 length: 15
CDR3 DNA: TGTGCCAGCAGCTGGGGACAGGCGGTCACCGGGGAGCTGTTTTTT
CDR3 protein: CASSWGQAVTGELFF

V gene: TRBV7-7
D gene: -
clone size: few
J gene: TRBJ2-1
CDR3 length: 12
CDR3 DNA: TGTGCTAGCAGCTGGCATTCCGATGAGCAGTTCTTC
CDR3 protein: CASSWHSDEQFF

V gene: TRBV6-1
D gene: -
clone size: -
J gene: TRBJ2-7
CDR3 length: 15
CDR3 DNA: TGTGCCAGCAGCAGGGGCACAGGTATCCCAGGGGAGCAGTACTTC
CDR3 protein: CASSRGTGIPGEQYF

V gene: TRBV30
D gene: TRBD1
clone size: -
J gene: TRBJ2-5
CDR3 length: 13
CDR3 DNA: TGTGCCTGGAGTCCTACAGGGGCGGAGACCCAGTACTTC
CDR3 protein: CAWSPTGAETQYF